The subject of this entry is one TCR beta chain. The data belong to a study of blood T cell repertoires in COVID-19. As for the study in general: Italy, Spain and the United States were the sources of the convalescent and acute COVID-19 samples. PBMCs, B-cell-depleted T cells, or T cells provided the cDNA or gDNA that made up the material.

Looked up from germline, CDR1 is LNHDA and CDR2 is SQIVND (reference sequence). V lost 4 bases to trimming and J lost 2 bases, with 6 bases between them. CDR3 length: 14 residues. Clones were read by immunoSEQ multiplex PCR, and TCRdb kept only the in-frame ones, dropping some. The sample yields approximately 250,000 clones, approximately 88% seen once. The chain combines TRBV19 with TRBJ2-6; no definite D call. Sequenced input: PBMCs or T cells enriched from blood (not recorded which). The TCR sequence derives from a woman aged 40 to 49 who had been exposed to COVID-19. CDR3 amino acids: CASSSLPGANVLTF. The CDR3 region has the DNA TGTGCCAGTAGTAGTCTCCCTGGGGCCAACGTCCTGACTTTC.